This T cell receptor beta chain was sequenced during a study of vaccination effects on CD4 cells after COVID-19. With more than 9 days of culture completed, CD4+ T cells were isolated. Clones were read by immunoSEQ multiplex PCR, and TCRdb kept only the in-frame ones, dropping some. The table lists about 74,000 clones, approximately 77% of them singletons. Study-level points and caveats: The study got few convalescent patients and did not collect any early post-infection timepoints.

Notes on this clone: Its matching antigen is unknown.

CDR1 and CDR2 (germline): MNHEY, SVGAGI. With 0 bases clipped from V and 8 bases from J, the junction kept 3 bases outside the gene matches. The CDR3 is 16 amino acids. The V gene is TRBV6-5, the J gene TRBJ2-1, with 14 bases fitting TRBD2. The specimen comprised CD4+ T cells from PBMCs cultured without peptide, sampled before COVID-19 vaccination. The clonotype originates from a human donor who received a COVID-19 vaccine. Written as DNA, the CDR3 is TGTGCCAGCAGTTACTCCGGGACTAGCGGGGGATATGAGCAGTTCTTC. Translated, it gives CASSYSGTSGGYEQFF.